These 26 T cell receptor beta chains came from one sample sequenced in a study of a mutant IDH1 vaccine in newly diagnosed glioma. Documented time point: week 11, during vaccination. Alongside topical imiquimod, each dose of vaccine comprised 300 ug of mutant IDH1 20-mer peptide. Profiling relied on immunoSEQ multiplex PCR, and the TCRdb table lists in-frame clones only, not all of them. The data contain about 60,000 clones, more than 80% of them singletons. No antigen is known for these receptors. The source was PBMCs, collected from a glioma patient whose treatment included an IDH1 peptide vaccine. These receptors originate from a man aged 30 to 39 with glioma.

J is TRBJ1-5 and V is TRBV7-2, with D possibly TRBD1 on 5 matching bases. Germline CDR1 is SGHTA and CDR2 is FQGNSA. The CDR3 is made up of 15 amino acids. Trimming removed 6 bases at V and 6 bases at J, with 18 bases between. The chain's CDR3 is CASSSGPRGSQPQHF. The CDR3 region has the DNA TGTGCCAGCAGTTCGGGCCCTCGGGGGAGTCAGCCCCAGCATTTT. The full variable domain, its missing parts supplied by reference TRBV7-2 and TRBJ1-5, is GAGVSQSPSNKVTEKGKDVELRCDPISGHTALYWYRQSLGQGLEFLIYFQGNSAPDKSGLPSDRFSAERTGGSVSTLTIQRTQQEDSAVYLCASSSGPRGSQPQHFGDGTRLSIL.

To note about this clone: At one end the junction does not follow the germline gene, possibly because of a read error. The genes are TRBV5-6 and TRBJ2-1; no firm D call. The CDR3 extends over 11 amino acids. CDR1 is SGHDT and CDR2 is YYEEEE in the germline V gene. The DNA of the CDR3 is TGTGCCAGCAGCTTGTACAATGAACAGTTCTTC. This codes for CASSLYNEQFF. The full variable domain, completed using reference TRBV5-6 and TRBJ2-1, is DAGVTQSPTHLIKTRGQQVTLRCSPKSGHDTVSWYQQALGQGPQFIFQYYEEEERQRGNFPDRFSGHQFPNYSSELNVNALLLGDSALYLCASSLYNEQFFGPGTRLTVL.

Comment on this clone: Other nucleotide sequences in the sample specify the same CDR3. The chain couples TRBV27 to TRBJ1-1, with a possible D match to TRBD1 (5 bases). Trimming took 3 bases from V and 6 from J, leaving 11 bases between them. The germline V gene has CDR1 MNHEY and CDR2 SMNVEV (reference sequence). CDR3 size: 13 residues. DNA of the CDR3: TGTGCCAGCAGTTTTGGGCAGGGCGCTGAAGCTTTCTTT. This codes for CASSFGQGAEAFF.

The chain is built from TRBV9 and TRBJ2-1; TRBD1 is a possible D gene (6 bases). Trimming took 3 bases from V and 6 from J, leaving 7 bases between them. The length of the CDR3 is 12 residues. The V gene's germline CDR1 is SGDLS and CDR2 YYNGEE. CDR3 nucleotide sequence: TGTGCCAGCAGCGCAGGGGCCAATGAGCAGTTCTTC. Its protein is CASSAGANEQFF.

This chain connects TRBV11-2 to TRBJ2-5, with 7 positions matching TRBD1. Germline V gene data show CDR1 as SGHAT and CDR2 as FQNNGV. The V and J ends lost 4 bases and 2 bases, in that order; junction bases with no gene match: 16. This CDR3 is built from 18 residues. CDR3 protein: CASSYSKTRDRLQETQYF. DNA of the CDR3: TGTGCCAGCAGCTATAGTAAAACCCGGGACAGATTACAAGAGACCCAGTACTTC.

The chain joins TRBV19 to TRBJ1-4, with TRBD1 identical over 7 bases. With 3 bases clipped from V and 3 bases from J, the junction kept 7 bases outside the gene matches. Germline CDR1 is LNHDA and CDR2 is SQIVND (reference sequence). The CDR3 totals 16 residues. The CDR3 region is CASSMGTEGANEKLFF. The CDR3, as DNA: TGTGCCAGTAGTATGGGGACAGAGGGAGCTAATGAAAAACTGTTTTTT.

With regard to this clone: At one end the junction does not follow the germline gene, possibly because of a read error. The rearrangement links TRBV19 to TRBJ2-1; 8 positions match TRBD2. The length of the CDR3 is 15 residues. Per germline, CDR1 LNHDA and CDR2 SQIVND (reference sequence). The CDR3 is CASSIAGSSYNEQFF. CDR3 sequence (DNA): TGTGCCAGTAGCATAGCGGGAAGCTCCTACAATGAGCAGTTCTTC.

V is TRBV25-1 and J is TRBJ2-1, with 7 bases that match TRBD2. Germline V CDR1 and CDR2: MGHDK, SYGVNS. Trimming at V came to 6 bases and at J to 6 bases, leaving 11 bases not matched to a gene. This CDR3 contains 15 residues. DNA of the CDR3: TGTGCCAGCAGCCCCGTGAGCGGGAATGGCAATGAGCAGTTCTTC. Encoded protein: CASSPVSGNGNEQFF.

This rearrangement joins TRBV23-1 to TRBJ2-3, with TRBD1 matching over 7 bases. TRBV23-1 is assigned to the ORF class and has an uncertain function. V lost 4 bases, J lost 1 base, and 5 bases stayed unmatched. This CDR3 contains 15 residues. CDR3 nucleotides: TGCGCCAGCAGTCCTCGACAGGGCCGCACAGATACGCAGTATTTT. Protein sequence: CASSPRQGRTDTQYF.

The sample holds one count of this clone. V is TRBV5-1 and J is TRBJ1-1, with no clear D. The length of the CDR3 is 15 residues. The V end was cut by 2 bases, the J end by 1 base, with 12 bases between. The germline V gene has CDR1 SGHRS and CDR2 YFSETQ. The CDR3 sequence is CASSLQFPKNTEAFF. CDR3 in DNA: TGCGCCAGCAGCTTACAGTTTCCAAAGAACACTGAAGCTTTCTTT.

The genes are TRBV19 and TRBJ2-6; D remains unclear. Trimming left V 7 bases short and J 0 bases short, with 13 bases between. The CDR3 is made up of 16 amino acids. Per germline, CDR1 LNHDA and CDR2 SQIVND (reference sequence). Written as DNA, the CDR3 is TGTGCCAGTACCCCTCATTACGTCTCTGGGGCCAACGTCCTGACTTTC. Its protein is CASTPHYVSGANVLTF. Complete variable domain (other parts from reference TRBV19 and TRBJ2-6): DGGITQSPKYLFRKEGQNVTLSCEQNLNHDAMYWYRQDPGQGLRLIYYSQIVNDFQKGDIAEGYSVSREKKESFPLTVTSAQKNPTAFYLCASTPHYVSGANVLTFGAGSRLTVL.

This clone came up a few times. V gene TRBV2 combines with J gene TRBJ2-5; a possible D gene is TRBD2 (6 bases). V lost 7 bases and J 1 base, leaving 16 bases between the germline ends. The CDR3 is 15 amino acids. Germline CDR1 is SNHLY and CDR2 is FYNNEI. The CDR3, as DNA: TGTGCCAGCAACCCGAGGAAGGGAGGCCAAGAGACCCAGTACTTC. As protein: CASNPRKGGQETQYF.

This sequence joins TRBV30 and TRBJ2-2; either TRBD1 or TRBD2 may fit D (5 bases each). V shed 7 bases and J shed 2 bases, with 11 bases lying between them. The CDR3 has 13 amino acids. Germline CDR1 and CDR2: GTSNPN and SVGIG (reference sequence). The CDR3 nucleotides read TGTGCCTTTGGGGGAGCTAACACCGGGGAGCTGTTTTTT. This gives the protein CAFGGANTGELFF.

The chain has TRBV9 and TRBJ1-3, with 8 positions matching TRBD1. V was clipped by 0 bases and J by 0 bases; unmatched bases: 2. The CDR3 runs to 16 residues. Germline V lookup: CDR1 SGDLS, CDR2 YYNGEE. CDR3 DNA: TGTGCCAGCAGCGTAGCTACAGGGGGCTCTGGAAACACCATATATTTT. It yields the protein CASSVATGGSGNTIYF.

This clone was seen a single time. This chain joins TRBV4-1 and TRBJ1-4; D is ambiguous. The CDR3 consists of 14 residues. Germline V gene lookup returns CDR1 MGHRA and CDR2 YSYEKL. V lost 1 base and J 7 bases, leaving 10 bases between the germline ends. This chain's CDR3 is CASSQAESVEKLFF. CDR3 DNA: TGCGCCAGCAGCCAAGCAGAATCGGTTGAAAAACTGTTTTTT.

The chain has TRBV27 and TRBJ2-7; D is ambiguous. CDR3 size: 16 residues. The V gene's germline CDR1 is MNHEY and CDR2 SMNVEV (reference sequence). The V end was cut by 7 bases, the J end by 0 bases, with 19 bases between. This CDR3 reads CASKRTLRSDSYEQYF. CDR3 DNA sequence: TGTGCCAGCAAGAGGACGTTACGAAGCGACTCCTACGAGCAGTACTTC.

The rearrangement links TRBV7-9 to TRBJ2-7, with a tentative D call TRBD1 (6 bases). The CDR3 loop spans 16 amino acids. The V and J ends lost 5 bases and 1 base respectively, with 18 bases between them. The germline CDR1 and CDR2 sequences are SEHNR and FQNEAQ (reference sequence). In DNA, the CDR3 is TGTGCCAGCAGCCAGGTTGGGGGACACACTTCCTACGAGCAGTACTTC. It specifies CASSQVGGHTSYEQYF.

The chain carries TRBV11-2 and TRBJ2-5; D may be TRBD2 (6 bases). The CDR3 runs to 16 residues. With 6 bases removed from V and 3 bases from J, the gap between germline ends came to 20 bases. Germline CDR1 is SGHAT and CDR2 is FQNNGV. The CDR3 loop reads CASRPLRGRREETQYF. The CDR3 DNA follows: TGTGCCAGCAGACCCCTTCGGGGGAGGAGGGAAGAGACCCAGTACTTC. Filled out from reference TRBV11-2 and TRBJ2-5, the complete variable domain reads EAGVAQSPRYKIIEKRQSVAFWCNPISGHATLYWYQQILGQGPKLLIQFQNNGVVDDSQLPKDRFSAERLKGVDSTLKIQPAKLEDSAVYLCASRPLRGRREETQYFGPGTRLLVL.

The rearrangement joins TRBV9 to TRBJ2-5; the D gene is possibly TRBD2 (6 bases). Germline CDR1 reads SGDLS; CDR2 reads YYNGEE. Trimming removed 4 bases at V and 1 base at J, with 11 bases between. This CDR3 region has 14 residues. CDR3 nucleotide sequence: TGTGCCAGCAGCCCGACGGGGGTCCAAGAGACCCAGTACTTC. Its protein is CASSPTGVQETQYF.

The chain uses TRBV7-9 and TRBJ1-2, with TRBD1 as a possible D gene (5 bases). CDR1 is SEHNR and CDR2 is FQNEAQ in the germline V gene (reference sequence). CDR3 length equals 14 residues. Trimming left V 5 bases short and J 5 bases short, with 15 bases between. CDR3 residues: CASSPQGERYGYTF. CDR3 DNA: TGTGCCAGCAGCCCTCAGGGTGAGAGGTATGGCTACACCTTC.

This clone has only one observation. This chain joins TRBV7-2 and TRBJ2-7, with D possibly being TRBD2 (5 bases). Per germline, CDR1 SGHTA and CDR2 FQGNSA. The CDR3 spans 13 residues. With 1 base removed from V and 3 bases from J, the gap between germline ends came to 7 bases. DNA for the CDR3: TGTGCCAGCAGCTTAGGGAGGAACTACGAGCAGTACTTC. Translating it yields CASSLGRNYEQYF.

V gene TRBV28 combines with J gene TRBJ1-5, with D tentatively TRBD1 (6 bases). CDR3 size: 16 residues. The germline V and J ends were trimmed by 8 bases and 0 bases, with 17 bases remaining between them. Germline V gene sequence: CDR1 MDHEN, CDR2 SYDVKM. CDR3 coding DNA: TGTGCCAGCGGACGGACAGATTACTATAGCAATCAGCCCCAGCATTTT. As protein: CASGRTDYYSNQPQHF.

The chain uses TRBV19 and TRBJ1-4; TRBD1 might be the D (6 bases). From germline, CDR1 is LNHDA and CDR2 SQIVND (reference sequence). The V and J ends lost 5 bases and 4 bases respectively, with 14 bases between them. This CDR3 is built from 15 residues. CDR3 loop: CASSGRTVGNEKLFF. The CDR3 DNA reads as TGTGCCAGTAGTGGGCGGACAGTTGGTAATGAAAAACTGTTTTTT.

The V gene is TRBV27, the J gene TRBJ2-7; unclear D gene. The germline V gene has CDR1 MNHEY and CDR2 SMNVEV (reference sequence). With 1 base removed from V and 3 bases from J, the gap between germline ends came to 7 bases. The CDR3 has 13 residues. CDR3 sequence (DNA): TGTGCCAGCAGTTTATACGATGGCTACGAGCAGTACTTC. Encoded protein: CASSLYDGYEQYF.

The chain uses TRBV4-3 and TRBJ2-4; D might be TRBD1 (5 bases). The CDR3 runs to 16 residues. V was clipped by 1 base and J by 2 bases, with 12 bases between them. Germline CDR1 LGHNA, CDR2 YSLEER. CDR3 nucleotides: TGCGCCAGCAGCCAAGTCGTCTCAGGGTCCAAAAACATTCAGTACTTC. Translated: CASSQVVSGSKNIQYF.

J is TRBJ2-7 and V is TRBV27; D unclear. The CDR3 has 14 amino acids. Trimming took 1 base from V and 4 from J, leaving 11 bases between them. Germline V lookup: CDR1 MNHEY, CDR2 SMNVEV (reference sequence). The CDR3 nucleotides read TGTGCCAGCAGTTTATTGGGCGCTCGGTACGAGCAGTACTTC. This encodes CASSLLGARYEQYF.